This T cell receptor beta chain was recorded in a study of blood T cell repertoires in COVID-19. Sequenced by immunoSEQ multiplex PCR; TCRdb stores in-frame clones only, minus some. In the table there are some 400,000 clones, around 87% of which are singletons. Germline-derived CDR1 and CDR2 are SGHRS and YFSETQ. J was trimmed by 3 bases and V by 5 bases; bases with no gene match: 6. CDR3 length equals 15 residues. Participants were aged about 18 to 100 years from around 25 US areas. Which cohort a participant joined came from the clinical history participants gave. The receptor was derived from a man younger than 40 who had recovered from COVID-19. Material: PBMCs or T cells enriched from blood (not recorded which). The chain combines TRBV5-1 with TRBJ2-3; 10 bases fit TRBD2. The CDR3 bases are TGCGCCAGCAGGGCTAGCGGGGGACGTACAGATACGCAGTATTTT. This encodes CASRASGGRTDTQYF.